The rows below give T cell receptor beta chains drawn from one sample of a study of T cells in Graves' hyperthyroidism and ophthalmopathy. Using its own MiXCR run on the multiplex PCR reads, TCRdb lists one record per CDR3 protein. The sample contains about 400,000 distinct CDR3 sequences, roughly 13% of which appear only once. The sample comprised blood. All receptors derive from a woman younger than 35 with Graves' hyperthyroidism. Both conserved end residues are part of each CDR3. Fields, in order: J gene, D gene, clone size, CDR3 length, V gene, CDR3 protein, CDR3 DNA. D genes are given only for firm matches. Rows give clone size only sometimes, using once, few, many, or a class for an expanded clone.

>TRBJ2-5|.|.|15|TRBV5-1
CASRYLPAGAWTQYF
TGCGCCAGCAGATACCTCCCCGCGGGGGCATGGACCCAGTACTTC
>TRBJ2-1|.|many|13|TRBV7-8
CASSFNSYNEQFF
TGTGCCAGCAGCTTCAACTCCTACAATGAGCAGTTCTTC
>TRBJ1-1|.|many|13|TRBV7-2
CASSLDMGTEAFF
TGTGCCAGCAGCTTAGATATGGGGACTGAAGCTTTCTTT
>TRBJ2-1|.|many|14|TRBV30
CAWSGPNSYNEQFF
TGTGCCTGGAGTGGACCCAATTCCTACAATGAGCAGTTCTTC
>TRBJ2-2|.|few|16|TRBV13
CASSLLFGFNTGELFF
TGTGCCAGCAGCTTGCTATTCGGATTCAACACCGGGGAGCTGTTTTTT
>TRBJ1-5|TRBD1|many|15|TRBV30
CAWGPGQAANQPQHF
TGTGCCTGGGGCCCCGGACAGGCCGCGAATCAGCCCCAGCATTTT
>TRBJ2-1|.|many|14|TRBV3-1
CASSQDTYYNEQFF
TGTGCCAGCAGCCAGGACACTTACTACAATGAGCAGTTCTTC
>TRBJ2-3|TRBD2|many|13|TRBV20-1
CSARTSGEDTQYF
TGCAGTGCTAGGACTAGCGGGGAAGATACGCAGTATTTT
>TRBJ2-7|TRBD1|many|13|TRBV5-1
CASRGDRGHEQYF
TGCGCCAGCAGAGGGGACAGGGGACACGAGCAGTACTTC
>TRBJ2-7|TRBD2|few|14|TRBV29-1
CSVGPLAGAYEQYF
TGCAGCGTTGGGCCGTTGGCGGGGGCCTACGAGCAGTACTTC
>TRBJ2-5|.|many|13|TRBV6-6
CASSYSSGETQYF
TGTGCCAGCAGTTACTCGAGTGGTGAGACCCAGTACTTC
>TRBJ2-7|TRBD1|few|15|TRBV27
CASRNRRGLKDEQYF
TGTGCCAGCAGAAATCGCAGGGGGTTGAAAGACGAGCAGTACTTC
>TRBJ2-3|TRBD2|.|19|TRBV5-1
CASSPSGTSGRSGGDTQYF
TGCGCCAGCAGCCCCTCTGGGACTAGCGGGAGAAGTGGGGGAGATACGCAGTATTTT
>TRBJ1-5|.|many|14|TRBV20-1
CSAIQANAGQPQHF
TGCAGTGCAATCCAGGCGAACGCTGGTCAGCCCCAGCATTTT
>TRBJ1-5|.|.|13|TRBV10-3
CAIGQSSNQPQHF
TGTGCCATCGGCCAGTCGAGCAATCAGCCCCAGCATTTT
>TRBJ2-1|.|many|15|TRBV27
CASSLYGSNYNEQFF
TGTGCCAGCAGTTTATACGGGAGCAACTACAATGAGCAGTTCTTC
>TRBJ1-5|.|many|13|TRBV12-3/TRBV12-4
CASSLAVGAEKHF
TGTGCCAGCAGTTTAGCGGTCGGGGCAGAGAAGCATTTT
>TRBJ2-3|.|many|12|TRBV6-5
CASSYGTDTQYF
TGTGCCAGCAGTTACGGGACAGATACGCAGTATTTT
>TRBJ2-5|TRBD1|many|15|TRBV6-1
CASREHGQGQETQYF
TGTGCCAGCAGAGAACACGGACAGGGCCAAGAGACCCAGTACTTC
>TRBJ1-5|.|many|16|TRBV6-1
CASSASSGSSNQPQHF
TGTGCCAGCAGTGCCTCCTCGGGAAGTAGCAATCAGCCCCAGCATTTT
>TRBJ2-7|TRBD2|many|16|TRBV11-2
CASSYPGTSGTYEQYF
TGTGCCAGCAGCTACCCCGGGACTAGCGGTACCTACGAGCAGTACTTC
>TRBJ1-1|.|many|13|TRBV6-5
CASSYSRDTEAFF
TGTGCCAGCAGTTACTCTAGAGACACTGAAGCTTTCTTT
>TRBJ1-4|.|few|16|TRBV4-3
CASSQLGGGRREKLFF
TGCGCCAGCAGCCAACTGGGTGGGGGTCGTCGTGAAAAACTGTTTTTT
>TRBJ2-7|TRBD1|.|16|TRBV5-5
CASSLEPGTGDNEQYF
TGTGCCAGCAGCTTGGAACCCGGGACAGGGGACAACGAGCAGTACTTC
>TRBJ1-2|.|many|14|TRBV18
CASSLEGASYGYTF
TGTGCCAGCTCACTTGAAGGGGCGAGCTATGGCTACACCTTC
>TRBJ2-3|.|.|13|TRBV6-5
CASSYPGADTQYF
TGTGCCAGCAGTTATCCAGGGGCCGATACGCAGTATTTT
>TRBJ1-2|.|.|11|TRBV29-1
CSASEGLGYTF
TGCAGCGCTTCTGAAGGACTTGGCTACACCTTC
>TRBJ1-3|.|.|15|TRBV5-1
CASSQQGGSGNTIYF
TGCGCCAGCAGCCAACAAGGGGGCTCTGGAAACACCATATATTTT
>TRBJ2-1|TRBD2|.|15|TRBV4-2
CASRGGLAGGNEQFF
TGTGCCAGCAGGGGCGGACTAGCGGGAGGAAATGAGCAGTTCTTC
>TRBJ1-1|.|.|14|TRBV5-1
CASSLQGEGTEAFF
TGCGCCAGCAGTCTACAGGGAGAGGGGACTGAAGCTTTCTTT
>TRBJ2-7|.|few|14|TRBV19
CASSWRDNPYEQYF
TGTGCCAGTAGCTGGAGGGACAATCCCTACGAGCAGTACTTC
>TRBJ1-2|TRBD1|.|13|TRBV29-1
CSVGGTGVYGYTF
TGCAGCGTTGGAGGGACAGGGGTTTATGGCTACACCTTC
>TRBJ2-1|TRBD1|many|14|TRBV7-2
CASSPWDRGSEQFF
TGTGCCAGCAGCCCCTGGGACAGGGGGTCTGAGCAGTTCTTC
>TRBJ2-3|TRBD2|many|15|TRBV7-9
CASSLATGGLDTQYF
TGTGCCAGCAGCTTAGCGACGGGAGGGCTAGATACGCAGTATTTT
>TRBJ2-2|.|.|12|TRBV15
CATSRLAGELFF
TGTGCCACCAGCAGACTGGCCGGGGAGCTGTTTTTT
>TRBJ1-1|.|few|11|TRBV29-1
CSVQLVAEAFF
TGCAGCGTTCAGTTGGTGGCTGAAGCTTTCTTT
>TRBJ2-1|TRBD2|many|15|TRBV12-3/TRBV12-4
CASSRPTSGREEQFF
TGTGCCAGCAGTCGCCCGACTAGCGGGAGGGAGGAGCAGTTCTTC
>TRBJ1-2|TRBD1|.|13|TRBV5-6
CASSLDRGGGYTF
TGTGCCAGCAGCTTGGACAGGGGGGGAGGCTACACCTTC
>TRBJ2-6|TRBD1|many|16|TRBV6-2/TRBV6-3
CATNSGTGSGANVLTF
TGTGCCACGAACTCCGGGACAGGCTCTGGGGCCAACGTCCTGACTTTC
>TRBJ1-2|.|few|14|TRBV7-9
CASSLGEDTYGYTF
TGTGCCAGCAGCTTAGGGGAGGACACCTATGGCTACACCTTC
>TRBJ1-5|.|few|15|TRBV27
CASRTSGRGNQPQHF
TGTGCCAGCAGGACCTCGGGCCGGGGCAATCAGCCCCAGCATTTT
>TRBJ2-7|.|many|12|TRBV29-1
CSVVTNSYEQYF
TGCAGCGTTGTTACAAACTCCTACGAGCAGTACTTC
>TRBJ2-7|.|.|15|TRBV6-5
CASSSRRGGAYEQYF
TGTGCCAGCAGTTCCAGAAGGGGGGGGGCCTACGAGCAGTACTTC
>TRBJ1-2|.|.|13|TRBV7-2
CASSARGSYGYTF
TGTGCCAGCAGCGCCCGGGGGAGCTATGGCTACACCTTC
>TRBJ1-4|.|.|16|TRBV9
CASSTETSATNEKLFF
TGTGCCAGCAGTACAGAAACATCTGCAACTAATGAAAAACTGTTTTTT
>TRBJ2-3|.|many|15|TRBV7-9
CASSLGDTYTDTQYF
TGTGCCAGCAGCTTGGGGGACACTTACACAGATACGCAGTATTTT
>TRBJ1-1|TRBD1|.|14|TRBV4-3
CASSQADRATEAFF
TGCGCCAGCAGCCAAGCGGACAGGGCCACTGAAGCTTTCTTT
>TRBJ2-3|TRBD2|.|17|TRBV24-1
CATSDPTTSGSTDTQYF
TGTGCCACCAGTGACCCGACAACTAGCGGAAGCACAGATACGCAGTATTTT
>TRBJ2-1|TRBD1|many|14|TRBV28
CASSLQGAYNEQFF
TGTGCCAGCAGTTTACAGGGGGCGTACAATGAGCAGTTCTTC
>TRBJ1-1|.|many|16|TRBV28
CASSAMAGAGSTEAFF
TGTGCCAGCAGTGCAATGGCAGGGGCGGGGAGCACTGAAGCTTTCTTT
>TRBJ1-2|TRBD1|few|17|TRBV7-2
CASSLVRGHTGGGGYTF
TGTGCCAGCAGCTTAGTGCGGGGACATACAGGGGGGGGCGGCTACACCTTC
>TRBJ2-1|TRBD2|many|16|TRBV28
CASSLMGGRAYNEQFF
TGTGCCAGCAGTTTAATGGGCGGGAGGGCCTACAATGAGCAGTTCTTC
>TRBJ2-6|TRBD1|few|16|TRBV5-8
CASSPQGALGANVLTF
TGTGCCAGCAGCCCACAGGGGGCGCTTGGGGCCAACGTCCTGACTTTC
>TRBJ1-5|TRBD1|once|18|TRBV6-5
CASSYDQGQGLSDQPQHF
TGTGCCAGCAGTTACGATCAGGGACAGGGGTTAAGCGATCAGCCCCAGCATTTT
>TRBJ2-2|TRBD2|few|20|TRBV6-2/TRBV6-3
CASSCSTSGRGSGNTGELFF
TGTGCCAGCAGTTGCTCGACCAGCGGGAGGGGTTCGGGGAACACCGGGGAGCTGTTTTTT
>TRBJ2-5|.|.|13|TRBV11-2
CASSAVTSGTQYF
TGTGCCAGCAGTGCCGTGACCTCGGGGACCCAGTACTTC
>TRBJ2-1|TRBD2|few|15|TRBV2
CASRELAGVSGEQFF
TGTGCCAGCAGGGAACTAGCGGGAGTATCGGGAGAGCAGTTCTTC
>TRBJ2-4|.|many|12|TRBV5-1
CASSSVTGTQYF
TGCGCCAGCAGCTCAGTGACGGGGACTCAGTACTTC
>TRBJ1-1|.|many|16|TRBV7-6
CASSFERSPGSTEAFF
TGTGCCAGCAGCTTTGAAAGGTCCCCAGGATCCACTGAAGCTTTCTTT
>TRBJ1-2|.|many|13|TRBV28
CASRDSTNYGYTF
TGTGCCAGCAGGGACAGTACTAACTATGGCTACACCTTC